This passage covers 27 T cell receptor beta chains from one sample sequenced in a study of metastatic and nonmetastatic thyroid tumors (dated by TCRdb to about 2020). Libraries were built with PCR. These reads were obtained on an Illumina HiSeq 4000. TCRdb trimmed public reads at Q25 via fastp, called clones via MiXCR and kept in-frame beta chains. Recorded for this sample are some 90,000 clones; 8.6% of them occurred a single time. The top ten constitute 8.8% of the sample. Before undergoing thyroid surgery, none of the patients had been given any kind of treatment. The sequenced material came from blood. These receptors all stem from a female donor with papillary thyroid cancer or a benign thyroid nodule (not recorded which). Some clones in this sample may be carry-over from other donors' samples.

The table lists this clone with many counts. The rearrangement uses TRBV7-9 and TRBJ2-2, with 9 bases lining up with TRBD1. CDR1 and CDR2 (germline): SEHNR, FQNEAQ (reference sequence). The J segment lost 6 bases and the V segment lost 2 bases, leaving 4 bases of the junction unmatched. The CDR3 consists of 15 residues. As DNA, the CDR3 is TGTGCCAGCAGCTTAAGACAGGGGGGAGCCGGGGAGCTGTTTTTT. It is translated as CASSLRQGGAGELFF. The full variable domain, rest sourced from reference TRBV7-9 and TRBJ2-2, is DTGVSQNPRHKITKRGQNVTFRCDPISEHNRLYWYRQTLGQGPEFLTYFQNEAQLEKSRLLSDRFSAERPKGSFSTLEIQRTEQGDSAMYLCASSLRQGGAGELFFGEGSRLTVL.

This clone has a count of ten or more. The chain is built from TRBV28 and TRBJ1-1; D remains unclear. The CDR3 is made up of 11 amino acids. The V gene lost 8 bases and the J gene lost 5 bases, with 9 bases spanning the gap. Germline CDR1 and CDR2: MDHEN and SYDVKM. The CDR3 here is CASRIGTEAFF. In DNA, the CDR3 is TGTGCCAGCCGGATTGGAACTGAAGCTTTCTTT.

The chain links TRBV3-1 to TRBJ2-5; tentatively, D is TRBD2 (7 bases). The CDR3 is made up of 16 amino acids. Germline V lookup: CDR1 LGHDT, CDR2 YNNKEL (reference sequence). The V end lost 0 bases, the J end lost 4 bases, and 15 bases lay between the germline ends. This CDR3 reads CASSQDRYREGETQYF. CDR3 DNA: TGTGCCAGCAGCCAAGATAGGTACAGGGAGGGAGAGACCCAGTACTTC.

In its sample, this clone was seen many times. Within the sample, other DNA sequences also encode this same CDR3. This sequence joins TRBV6-4 and TRBJ2-5; 12 nucleotides agree with TRBD2. The germline gives CDR1 MRHNA, CDR2 SNTAGT. The CDR3 has 17 amino acids. The junction had 12 bases not matched to a gene; V was cut back by 2 bases and J by 8 bases. The CDR3 protein is CASSDEPSGGVGETQYF. The CDR3 DNA reads as TGTGCCAGCAGTGACGAGCCTAGCGGGGGGGTGGGAGAAACCCAGTACTTC.

This clone showed up many times. The chain recombines TRBV4-1 with TRBJ2-7, with D perhaps TRBD1 (6 bases). The V end lost 4 bases, the J end lost 3 bases, and 10 bases lay between the germline ends. The CDR3 is 13 amino acids. Germline-derived CDR1 and CDR2 are MGHRA and YSYEKL. CDR3 region: CASSPGQHYEQYF. CDR3 coding DNA: TGCGCCAGCAGCCCCGGACAGCACTACGAGCAGTACTTC.

A note on this clone: It may be a read error: a sequence one base away is much more abundant. The gene calls are TRBV15 and TRBJ2-1; D is unclear. This CDR3 has 15 residues. Germline V CDR1 and CDR2: LNHNV, YYDKDF (reference sequence). The CDR3 DNA is TGTGGCACCAGCAGTGGGCCTTCAAACTACAATGAGCAGTTCTTC. Its protein product is CGTSSGPSNYNEQFF.

This clone was recorded at least ten times. CDR3 loop: CASSQDYEQYF. The DNA of the CDR3 is TGTGCCAGCAGTCAGGATTACGAGCAGTACTTC. V gene TRBV2 combines with J gene TRBJ2-7; D unresolved. Germline lookup yields CDR1 SNHLY and CDR2 FYNNEI. V lost 5 bases and J 4 bases, leaving 6 bases between the germline ends. The CDR3 is made up of 11 amino acids.

This clone was recorded at least ten times. J is TRBJ1-3 and V is TRBV19; tentative D call: TRBD1 (5 bases). The CDR3 is 18 amino acids. The V gene lost 8 bases and the J gene lost 3 bases, with 26 bases spanning the gap. Germline values: CDR1 LNHDA, CDR2 SQIVND (reference sequence). The CDR3 DNA sequence: TGTGCCAGTGTAAACCCGTGGACGCCTGCCGGGGGTGGAAACACCATATATTTT. This translates into CASVNPWTPAGGGNTIYF. The full variable domain, with the rest looked up from reference TRBV19 and TRBJ1-3, is DGGITQSPKYLFRKEGQNVTLSCEQNLNHDAMYWYRQDPGQGLRLIYYSQIVNDFQKGDIAEGYSVSREKKESFPLTVTSAQKNPTAFYLCASVNPWTPAGGGNTIYFGEGSWLTVV.

This clone was recorded at least ten times. This chain connects TRBV3-1 to TRBJ2-5, with 7 bases identical to TRBD1. Looked up from germline, CDR1 is LGHDT and CDR2 is YNNKEL (reference sequence). With 1 base clipped from V and 5 bases from J, the junction kept 7 bases outside the gene matches. The CDR3 is 15 residues long. CDR3 sequence (DNA): TGTGCCAGCAGCCAAGTAAACGGCAGGGGGGAGACCCAGTACTTC. Protein sequence: CASSQVNGRGETQYF.

This clone occurred a few times. The junction shows a germline mismatch at one end, possibly a read error. The CDR3: CVSSRGEGGEAFF. The CDR3, as DNA: TGCGTCAGCAGCCGAGGGGAGGGAGGTGAAGCTTTCTTT. The V gene is TRBV5-1, the J gene TRBJ1-1; the D gene is possibly TRBD1 (5 bases). This CDR3 has 13 residues. Looked up from germline, CDR1 is SGHRS and CDR2 is YFSETQ.

The table lists this clone with many counts. The V call is TRBV20-1, the J call TRBJ2-2; TRBD1 matches at 7 bases. The CDR3 consists of 14 residues. CDR1 and CDR2 from the germline V gene are DFQATT and SNEGSKA (reference sequence). The V segment lost 6 bases and the J segment 7 bases; nucleotides outside the gene matches: 11. CDR3 DNA: TGCAGTGCAAGGGGGACAGTGAACCTCGGGGAGCTGTTTTTT. It codes for CSARGTVNLGELFF.

Note on this clone: A much larger clone is a single base away; this may be a read error. Distinct nucleotide sequences in the sample also encode this CDR3. This chain connects TRBV3-1 to TRBJ2-3; perhaps TRBD2 as D (6 bases). This CDR3 has 17 amino acids. Germline-derived CDR1 and CDR2 are LGHDT and YNNKEL (reference sequence). V lost 4 bases, J lost 6 bases, and 23 bases lay in between. CDR3 sequence (DNA): TGTGCCAGCAGCCCCTTTGACGGGGGTCAGCACACCGATACGCAGTATTTT. Protein sequence: CASSPFDGGQHTDTQYF.

The V gene is TRBV12-3 or TRBV12-4, the J gene TRBJ1-1; D call uncertain. V lost 3 bases and J 1 base, leaving 9 bases between the germline ends. CDR3 length: 14 residues. This CDR3 reads CASSFSPTNTEAFF. The CDR3 nucleotides are TGTGCCAGCAGTTTTTCCCCAACGAACACTGAAGCTTTCTTT.

This clone was picked up many times. Other DNA sequences in the same sample also yield this CDR3. This chain joins TRBV7-6 and TRBJ2-1; the match to TRBD1 covers 7 bases. Germline-derived CDR1 and CDR2 are SGHVS and FNYEAQ. The CDR3 contains 15 residues. V shed 1 base, J shed 1 base, and the junction held 1 base outside the gene matches. Here the CDR3 DNA reads TGTGCCAGCAGCTTAGAGGGGGCGTCCTACAATGAGCAGTTCTTC. This translates into CASSLEGASYNEQFF.

V is TRBV7-2 and J is TRBJ2-5; 7 bases agree with TRBD2. The CDR3 spans 15 residues. The ends lost 3 bases at V and 2 bases at J; junction bases unmatched: 6. Germline V gene lookup returns CDR1 SGHTA and CDR2 FQGNSA. The CDR3 bases are TGTGCCAGCAGCTTGCAGACTAGCCCTCAAGAGACCCAGTACTTC. Translating it yields CASSLQTSPQETQYF.

There are many counts of this clone. This chain joins TRBV20-1 and TRBJ1-2; D is unresolved. CDR1 is DFQATT and CDR2 is SNEGSKA in the germline V gene (reference sequence). The CDR3 length is 12 residues. V was shortened by 0 bases and J by 5 bases, with 7 bases between the two germline ends. The CDR3 region has the DNA TGCAGTGCTAGAGAGGACGCATATGGCTACACCTTC. Encoded protein: CSAREDAYGYTF.

A remark on this clone: This sequence may be a read error, since a much larger clone differs from it by one base. V is TRBV7-9 and J is TRBJ2-3, with D uncertain. The length of the CDR3 is 13 residues. Germline V lookup: CDR1 SEHNR, CDR2 FQNEAQ (reference sequence). V lost 3 bases to trimming and J lost 6 bases, with 10 bases between them. CDR3 loop: CASSFALGDTQYF. CDR3 sequence (DNA): TGTGCCAGCAGCTTTGCCCTCGGCGATACGCAGTATTTT.

At least ten counts were recorded for this clone. This rearrangement joins TRBV3-1 to TRBJ2-1; perhaps TRBD1 as D (6 bases). CDR1 LGHDT and CDR2 YNNKEL come from the germline V gene (reference sequence). There are 14 residues in the CDR3. V lost 1 base to trimming and J lost 7 bases, with 11 bases between them. Here the CDR3 reads CASSQVVGANEQFF. The CDR3 bases are TGTGCCAGCAGCCAAGTGGTGGGGGCGAATGAGCAGTTCTTC.

This clone was recorded at least ten times. The chain carries TRBV20-1 and TRBJ1-1; no clear D. This CDR3 contains 14 residues. Per the germline V gene, CDR1 is DFQATT and CDR2 is SNEGSKA (reference sequence). Trimming removed 0 bases from V and 2 bases from J, with 10 bases in between. CDR3 in amino acids: CSARDSSGNTEAFF. CDR3 nucleotides: TGCAGTGCTAGAGATTCGTCGGGTAACACTGAAGCTTTCTTT.

This clone was seen only a few times. The V gene is TRBV6-1, the J gene TRBJ2-7; D possibly corresponds to TRBD2 (5 bases). Per germline, CDR1 MNHNS and CDR2 SASEGT. Trimming pared 6 bases from V and 5 bases from J, leaving 17 bases between. This CDR3 comprises 14 residues. The CDR3 DNA reads TGTGCCAGCAGCCCGGAGGTGGAAGTGGACGAGCAGTACTTC. Translating it yields CASSPEVEVDEQYF.

This clone was found many times. The chain joins TRBV2 to TRBJ1-2, with 7 bases matching TRBD1. The germline V gene encodes CDR1 SNHLY and CDR2 FYNNEI. The CDR3 has 12 residues. CDR3 residues: CRQGGFNYGYTF. The CDR3 nucleotides read TGTCGGCAAGGGGGCTTTAACTATGGCTACACCTTC. The full variable domain, with the rest looked up from reference TRBV2 and TRBJ1-2, is EPEVTQTPSHQVTQMGQEVILRCVPISNHLYFYWYRQILGQKVEFLVSFYNNEISEKSEIFDDQFSVERPDGSNFTLKIRSTKLEDSAMYFCRQGGFNYGYTFGSGTRLTVV.

This clone was observed many times. V usage is TRBV10-1 and J usage is TRBJ2-7; no firm D call. The CDR3 runs to 13 residues. V shed 4 bases and J shed 4 bases, with 11 bases lying between them. Germline-derived CDR1 and CDR2 are WNHNN and SYGVQD (reference sequence). The DNA of the CDR3 is TGCGCCAGCAGTGTCGGAACCACTTACGAGCAGTACTTC. Protein product: CASSVGTTYEQYF.

This clone was detected many times. The chain has TRBV7-2 and TRBJ1-1; unclear D gene. Germline V CDR1 and CDR2: SGHTA, FQGNSA. Trimming took off 1 base at V and 2 bases at J, with 20 bases between the two ends. The CDR3 spans 18 residues. Here the CDR3 reads CASSLGPGMNSPNTEAFF. In nucleotides, the CDR3 is TGTGCCAGCAGCTTAGGGCCGGGGATGAATTCCCCCAACACTGAAGCTTTCTTT. Based on the CDR3 plus reference TRBV7-2 and TRBJ1-1, the full variable domain is GAGVSQSPSNKVTEKGKDVELRCDPISGHTALYWYRQSLGQGLEFLIYFQGNSAPDKSGLPSDRFSAERTGGSVSTLTIQRTQQEDSAVYLCASSLGPGMNSPNTEAFFGQGTRLTVV.

This clone was observed once. This chain joins TRBV4-1 and TRBJ1-2; D may be TRBD1 (5 bases). The germline gives CDR1 MGHRA, CDR2 YSYEKL. Trimming took off 0 bases at V and 5 bases at J, with 13 bases between the two ends. CDR3 length: 15 amino acids. CDR3: CASSQDPDSIYGYTF. The CDR3 DNA sequence: TGCGCCAGCAGCCAAGATCCAGACAGCATTTATGGCTACACCTTC.

J is TRBJ1-3 and V is TRBV6-1; D gene unclear. Germline values: CDR1 MNHNS, CDR2 SASEGT. The CDR3 extends over 11 amino acids. Trimming left V 4 bases short and J 4 bases short, with 2 bases between. CDR3 residues: CASSVGNTIYF. CDR3 coding DNA: TGTGCCAGCAGTGTGGGAAACACCATATATTTT.

This clone has at least ten counts. The chain is built from TRBV5-6 and TRBJ1-2; D is perhaps TRBD1 (6 bases). The germline V gene has CDR1 SGHDT and CDR2 YYEEEE. CDR3 size: 13 residues. The V gene lost 10 bases and the J gene lost 3 bases, with 16 bases spanning the gap. CDR3 residues: CAGGQGPDYGYTF. The CDR3 nucleotides read TGTGCCGGGGGTCAGGGGCCGGACTATGGCTACACCTTC.

This clone was seen at least ten times. Here the CDR3 reads CASSTRRDSGNTIYF. CDR3 nucleotide sequence: TGTGCCAGCAGTACCCGCCGGGACAGCGGAAACACCATATATTTT. The V call is TRBV28, the J call TRBJ1-3; the match to TRBD1 covers 7 bases. V trimming: 5 bases; J trimming: 4 bases; junction bases outside the gene matches: 8. CDR3 length equals 15 residues. CDR1 and CDR2 from the germline V gene are MDHEN and SYDVKM.